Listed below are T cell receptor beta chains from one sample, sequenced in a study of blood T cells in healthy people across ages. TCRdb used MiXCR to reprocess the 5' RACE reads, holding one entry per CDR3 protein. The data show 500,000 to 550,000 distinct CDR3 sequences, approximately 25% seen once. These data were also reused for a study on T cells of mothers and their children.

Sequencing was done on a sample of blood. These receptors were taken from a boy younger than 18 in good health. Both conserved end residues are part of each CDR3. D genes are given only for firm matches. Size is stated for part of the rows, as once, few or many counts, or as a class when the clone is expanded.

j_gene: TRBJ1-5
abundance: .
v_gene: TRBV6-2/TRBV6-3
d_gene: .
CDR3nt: TGTGCCAGCAGTTACGTACGGCGGGGTAGCAATCAGCCCCAGCATTTT
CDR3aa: CASSYVRRGSNQPQHF

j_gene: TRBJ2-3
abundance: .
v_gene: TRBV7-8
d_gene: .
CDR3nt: TGTGCCAGCAGCCCCAGGATTATAACTAGCACAGATACGCAGTATTTT
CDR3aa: CASSPRIITSTDTQYF

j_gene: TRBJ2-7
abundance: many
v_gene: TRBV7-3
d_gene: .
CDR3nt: TGTGCCAGCAGCCCGACGGCCCCTAGAGGGGAGCAGTACTTC
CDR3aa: CASSPTAPRGEQYF

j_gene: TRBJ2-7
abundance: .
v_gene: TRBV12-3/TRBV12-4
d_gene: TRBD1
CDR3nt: TGTGCCAGCAGCAGGGGAAACAGGGGTGAGCAGTACTTC
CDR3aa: CASSRGNRGEQYF

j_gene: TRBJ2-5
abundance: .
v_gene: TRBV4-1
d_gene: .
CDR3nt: TGCGCCAGCAGCCAAAGCGGAGTAGCGGAAAACCCCCTGGAGACCCAGTACTTC
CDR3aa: CASSQSGVAENPLETQYF

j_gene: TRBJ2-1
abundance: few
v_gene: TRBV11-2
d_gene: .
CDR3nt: TGTGCCAGCAGCTTAGTCGGGGCCGTCCATGAGCAGTTCTTC
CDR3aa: CASSLVGAVHEQFF

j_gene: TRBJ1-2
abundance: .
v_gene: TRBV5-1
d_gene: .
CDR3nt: TGCGCCAGCAGCTTCGGGAACATCTATGGCTACACCTTC
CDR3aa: CASSFGNIYGYTF

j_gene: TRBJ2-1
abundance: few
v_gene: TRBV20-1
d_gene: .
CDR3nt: TGCAGTGCTAGTGATCCGGGAGTAGGGGGCGGTGAGCAGTTCTTC
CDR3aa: CSASDPGVGGGEQFF

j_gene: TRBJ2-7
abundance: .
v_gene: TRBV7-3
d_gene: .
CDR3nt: TGTGCCAGCAGCTTAATTGCCCAATCGTATGTCGGCGAGCAGTACTTC
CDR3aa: CASSLIAQSYVGEQYF

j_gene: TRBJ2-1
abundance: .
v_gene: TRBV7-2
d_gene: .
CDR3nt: TGTGCCAGCTGCCTGGCCAAGTGGGCCTCCTACAATGAGCAGTTCTTC
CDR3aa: CASCLAKWASYNEQFF

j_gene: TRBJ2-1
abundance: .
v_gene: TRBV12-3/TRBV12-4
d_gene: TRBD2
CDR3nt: TGTGCCAGCAGTTTCAGGCGGGAGTGGAATGAGCAGTTCTTC
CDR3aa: CASSFRREWNEQFF

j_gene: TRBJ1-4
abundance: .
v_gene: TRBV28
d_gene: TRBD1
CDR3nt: TGTGCCAGCAGTTATCTTTGGTCCGACAGGGGAGCAACTAATGAAAAACTGTTTTTT
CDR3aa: CASSYLWSDRGATNEKLFF

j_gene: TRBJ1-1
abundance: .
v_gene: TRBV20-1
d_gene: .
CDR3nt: TGCAGTGTCGACGGCGGGGGACATCTAAACACTGAAGCTTTCTTT
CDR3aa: CSVDGGGHLNTEAFF

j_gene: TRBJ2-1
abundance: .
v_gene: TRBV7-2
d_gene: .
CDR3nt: TGTGCCAGCAGCCCCAAAACTGAGCAGTTCTTC
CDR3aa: CASSPKTEQFF

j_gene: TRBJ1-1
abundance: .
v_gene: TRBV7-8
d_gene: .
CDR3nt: TGTGCCAGCAGCTTTCGACTACGGAGGAACACTGAAGCTTTCTTT
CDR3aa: CASSFRLRRNTEAFF

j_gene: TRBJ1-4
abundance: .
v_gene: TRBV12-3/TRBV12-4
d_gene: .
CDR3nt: TGTGCCAGCAGTTCGACAGTGCTTAATGAAAAACTGTTTTTT
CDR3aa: CASSSTVLNEKLFF

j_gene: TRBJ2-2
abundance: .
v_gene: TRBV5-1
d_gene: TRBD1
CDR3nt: TGCGCCAGCAGCTTCTTACAGGGGGCGCGGGCCGGGGAGCTGTTTTTT
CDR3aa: CASSFLQGARAGELFF

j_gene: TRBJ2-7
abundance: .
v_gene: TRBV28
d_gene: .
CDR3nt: TGTGCCAGCAGTCCCGGGGGATCCCTTTACGAGCAGTACTTC
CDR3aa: CASSPGGSLYEQYF

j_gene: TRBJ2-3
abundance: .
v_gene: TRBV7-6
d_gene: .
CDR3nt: TGTGCCAGCACCCAGGGGCTCACACAAGATACGCAGTATTTT
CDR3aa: CASTQGLTQDTQYF

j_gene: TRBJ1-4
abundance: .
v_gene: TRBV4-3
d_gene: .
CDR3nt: TGCGCCAGCAGCCAAGGTACTTTGTTGGATGAAAAACTGTTTTTT
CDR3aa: CASSQGTLLDEKLFF

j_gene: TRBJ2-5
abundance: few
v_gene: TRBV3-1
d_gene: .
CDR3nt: TGTGCCAGCAGCCAAGATGCGTGGGGGGGGCGAGAGACCCAGTACTTC
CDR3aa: CASSQDAWGGRETQYF

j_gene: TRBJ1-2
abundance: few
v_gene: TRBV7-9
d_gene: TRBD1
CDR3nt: TGTGCCAGCAGCTCGACAGGGGGCGATCCCTATGGCTACACCTTC
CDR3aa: CASSSTGGDPYGYTF